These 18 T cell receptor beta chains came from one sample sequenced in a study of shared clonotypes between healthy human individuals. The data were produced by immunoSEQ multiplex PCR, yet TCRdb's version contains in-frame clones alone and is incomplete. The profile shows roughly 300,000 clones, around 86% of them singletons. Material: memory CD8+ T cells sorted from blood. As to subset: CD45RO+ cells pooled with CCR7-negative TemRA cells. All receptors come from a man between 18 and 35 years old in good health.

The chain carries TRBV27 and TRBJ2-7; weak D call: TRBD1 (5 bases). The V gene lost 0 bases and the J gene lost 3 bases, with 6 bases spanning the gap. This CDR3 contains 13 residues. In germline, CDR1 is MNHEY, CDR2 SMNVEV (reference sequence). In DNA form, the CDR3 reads TGTGCCAGCAGTTTATCAGGGGACTACGAGCAGTACTTC. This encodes CASSLSGDYEQYF.

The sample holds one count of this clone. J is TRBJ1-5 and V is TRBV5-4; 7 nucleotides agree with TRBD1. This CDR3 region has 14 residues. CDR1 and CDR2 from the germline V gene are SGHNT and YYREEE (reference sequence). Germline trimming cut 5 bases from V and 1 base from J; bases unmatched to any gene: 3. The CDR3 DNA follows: TGTGCCAGCAGTTTGACAGGGAGCAATCAGCCCCAGCATTTT. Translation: CASSLTGSNQPQHF.

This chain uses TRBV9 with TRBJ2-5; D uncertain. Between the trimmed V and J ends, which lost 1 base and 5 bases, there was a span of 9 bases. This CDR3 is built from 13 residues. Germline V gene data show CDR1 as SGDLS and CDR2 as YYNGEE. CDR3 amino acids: CASSVSSMETQYF. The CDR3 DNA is TGTGCCAGCAGCGTATCGAGCATGGAGACCCAGTACTTC.

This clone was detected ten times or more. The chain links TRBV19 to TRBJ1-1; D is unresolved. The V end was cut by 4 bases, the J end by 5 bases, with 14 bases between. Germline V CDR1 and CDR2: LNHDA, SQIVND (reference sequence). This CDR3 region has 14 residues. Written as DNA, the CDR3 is TGTGCCAGTAGTAGTCTGGGAGCGCTTACTGAAGCTTTCTTT. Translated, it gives CASSSLGALTEAFF. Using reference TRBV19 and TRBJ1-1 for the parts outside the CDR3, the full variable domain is DGGITQSPKYLFRKEGQNVTLSCEQNLNHDAMYWYRQDPGQGLRLIYYSQIVNDFQKGDIAEGYSVSREKKESFPLTVTSAQKNPTAFYLCASSSLGALTEAFFGQGTRLTVV.

The CDR3 DNA is TGTGCCAGCAGTTTTCTTGGACTAGTTTCAGATACGCAGTATTTT. Protein sequence: CASSFLGLVSDTQYF. The chain carries TRBV27 and TRBJ2-3; 7 bases are shared with TRBD2. The germline CDR1 and CDR2 sequences are MNHEY and SMNVEV (reference sequence). The junction had 7 bases not matched to a gene; V was cut back by 3 bases and J by 4 bases. The CDR3 runs to 15 residues.

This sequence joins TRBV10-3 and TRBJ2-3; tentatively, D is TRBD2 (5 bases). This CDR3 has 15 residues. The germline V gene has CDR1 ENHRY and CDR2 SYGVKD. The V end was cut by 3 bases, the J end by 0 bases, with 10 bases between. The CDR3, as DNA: TGTGCCATCAGTGATGTAGCGTCTAGCACAGATACGCAGTATTTT. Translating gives CAISDVASSTDTQYF.

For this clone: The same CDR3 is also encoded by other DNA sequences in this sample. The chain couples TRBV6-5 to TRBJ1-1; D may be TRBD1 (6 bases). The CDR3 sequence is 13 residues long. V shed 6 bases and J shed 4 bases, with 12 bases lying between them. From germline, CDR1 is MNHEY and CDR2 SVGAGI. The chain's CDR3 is CASSYGGGTEAFF. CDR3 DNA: TGTGCCAGCAGCTACGGAGGGGGCACTGAAGCTTTCTTT.

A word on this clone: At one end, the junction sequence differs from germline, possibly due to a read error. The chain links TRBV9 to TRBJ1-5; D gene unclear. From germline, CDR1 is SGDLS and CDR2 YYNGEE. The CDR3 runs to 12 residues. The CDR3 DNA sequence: TGTGCCAGCGGCGTCGGAAATCAGCCCCAGCATTTT. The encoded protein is CASGVGNQPQHF.

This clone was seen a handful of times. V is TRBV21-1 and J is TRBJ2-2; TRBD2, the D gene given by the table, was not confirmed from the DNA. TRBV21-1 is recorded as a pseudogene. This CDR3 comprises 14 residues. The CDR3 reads CASSTIRDTGELFF. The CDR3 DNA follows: TGTGCCAGCAGCACCATAAGAGACACCGGGGAGCTGTTTTTT.

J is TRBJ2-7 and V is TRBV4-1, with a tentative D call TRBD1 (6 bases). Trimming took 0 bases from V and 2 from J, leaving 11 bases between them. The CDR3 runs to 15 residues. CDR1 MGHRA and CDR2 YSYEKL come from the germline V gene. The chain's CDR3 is CASSQDRTAAYEQYF. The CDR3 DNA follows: TGCGCCAGCAGCCAAGATCGGACAGCCGCCTACGAGCAGTACTTC.

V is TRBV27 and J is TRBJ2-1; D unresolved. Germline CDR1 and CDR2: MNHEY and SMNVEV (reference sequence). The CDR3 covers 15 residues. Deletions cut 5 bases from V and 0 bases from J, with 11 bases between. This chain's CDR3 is CASSASWSSYNEQFF. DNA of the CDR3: TGTGCCAGCAGTGCTTCTTGGAGCTCCTACAATGAGCAGTTCTTC.

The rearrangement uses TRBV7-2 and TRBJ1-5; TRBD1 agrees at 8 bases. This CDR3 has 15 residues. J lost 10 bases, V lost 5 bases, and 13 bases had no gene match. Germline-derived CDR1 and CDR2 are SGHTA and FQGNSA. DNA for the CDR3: TGTGCCAGCAGCCTGGTACAGGGGGGCTCGGGACCCCAGCATTTT. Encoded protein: CASSLVQGGSGPQHF.

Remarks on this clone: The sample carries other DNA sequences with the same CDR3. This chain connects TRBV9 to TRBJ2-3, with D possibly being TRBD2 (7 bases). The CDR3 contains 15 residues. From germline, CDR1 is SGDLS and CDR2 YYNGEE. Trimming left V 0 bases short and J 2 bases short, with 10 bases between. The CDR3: CASSVEGGLTDTQYF. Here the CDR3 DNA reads TGTGCCAGCAGCGTAGAGGGGGGGCTCACAGATACGCAGTATTTT. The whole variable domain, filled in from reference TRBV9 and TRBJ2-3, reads DSGVTQTPKHLITATGQRVTLRCSPRSGDLSVYWYQQSLDQGLQFLIQYYNGEERAKGNILERFSAQQFPDLHSELNLSSLELGDSALYFCASSVEGGLTDTQYFGPGTRLTVL.

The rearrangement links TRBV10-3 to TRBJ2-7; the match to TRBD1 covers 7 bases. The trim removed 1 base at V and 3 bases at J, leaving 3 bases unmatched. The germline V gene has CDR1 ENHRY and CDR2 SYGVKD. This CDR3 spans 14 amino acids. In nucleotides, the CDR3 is TGTGCCATCAGTGAGTTGGGACAGTTCTACGAGCAGTACTTC. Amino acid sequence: CAISELGQFYEQYF.

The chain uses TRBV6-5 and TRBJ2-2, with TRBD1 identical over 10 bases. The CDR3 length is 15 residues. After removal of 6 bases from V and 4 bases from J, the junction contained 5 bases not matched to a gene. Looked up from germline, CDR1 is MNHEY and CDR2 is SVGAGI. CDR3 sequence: CASRRQGASTGELFF. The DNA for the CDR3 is TGTGCCAGCAGAAGACAGGGGGCAAGCACCGGGGAGCTGTTTTTT.

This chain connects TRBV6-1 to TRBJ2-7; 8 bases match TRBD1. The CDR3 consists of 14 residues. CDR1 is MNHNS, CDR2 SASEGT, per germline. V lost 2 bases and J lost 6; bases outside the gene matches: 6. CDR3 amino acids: CASSEWTGLSEQYF. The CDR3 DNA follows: TGTGCCAGCAGTGAATGGACAGGGTTAAGCGAGCAGTACTTC.

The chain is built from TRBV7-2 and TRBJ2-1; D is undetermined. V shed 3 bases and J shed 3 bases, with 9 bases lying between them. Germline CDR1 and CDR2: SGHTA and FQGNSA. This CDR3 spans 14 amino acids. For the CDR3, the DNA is TGTGCCAGCAGCTTTCTTGGCGGCTACAATGAGCAGTTCTTC. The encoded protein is CASSFLGGYNEQFF.

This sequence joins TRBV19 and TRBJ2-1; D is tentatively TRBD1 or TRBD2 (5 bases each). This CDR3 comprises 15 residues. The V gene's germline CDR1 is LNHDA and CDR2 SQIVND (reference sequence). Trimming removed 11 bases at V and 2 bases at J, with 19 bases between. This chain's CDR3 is CAVRSGTGTYNEQFF. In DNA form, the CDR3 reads TGTGCCGTACGATCCGGGACGGGTACCTACAATGAGCAGTTCTTC.